This T cell receptor (beta chain) was profiled in a study of blood T cell repertoires in COVID-19. Background on the study: Sample material is recorded as cDNA or gDNA derived from T cells, B-cell-depleted T cells, or PBMCs.

In the authors' methods: Using reference gene primer amplification, nucleated cell counts were estimated. Some clones are missing from TCRdb's copy, which holds only in-frame ones; the method was immunoSEQ multiplex PCR. V, J and clone size are taken as reported in that table, and D and trimming were inferred from the DNA itself. The sample lists 68,000 or so clones, about 85% seen once, with around 3.6% in the top ten. Germline V gene sequence: CDR1 LNHDA, CDR2 SQIVND (reference sequence). V was pared by 3 bases and J by 6 bases, with 11 bases between. This CDR3 contains 13 residues. This clone was seen only once.

Sequenced material: peripheral blood. This receptor was identified in a woman aged 45 to 65 with COVID-19, enrolled during active disease. The chain links TRBV19 to TRBJ1-2; D perhaps matches TRBD1 (6 bases). This CDR3 is CASSIDRPHGYTF. For the CDR3, the DNA is TGTGCCAGTAGTATTGACAGGCCTCATGGCTACACCTTC.